The clone carrying this TCR delta chain has just a few counts. What it recognizes is unknown. Gamma-chain- and delta-chain-specific primers converted PBMC RNA into TCR cDNA. TCRdb re-called the RT-PCR reads using CATT. The table has 600 to 800 delta-chain clones, 12% seen once; the top ten hold 20% to 25%. The sample belongs to a study of delta chains in infants with herpesvirus infections. Study-wide results and caveats: The study lacked race- and environment-matched controls and was small. Among Vdelta1 cells, the public clonotype apparently waned within around two months. Among under 20 CMV-infected infants, several showed the public Vdelta1 clonotype.

Germline V gives CDR1 GEAIGNYY, CDR2 EKD. Losses at the gene ends were 1 base for V and 0 bases for J; bases not matched to a gene: 6. This CDR3 has 17 amino acids. The chain recombines TRDV2 with TRDJ2, with 8 bases aligning to TRDD3. Because TCRdb records no J gene, it was assigned here through a match of the DNA to germline. The sequences come from peripheral blood, collected at time point 2 of longitudinal follow-up. This sequence was found in a human donor who was a Ugandan infant, either HIV-exposed or HIV-unexposed (not recorded which). CDR3 nucleotides: TGTGCCTGTGACACGGTGGGGGATCTTACTTTGACAGCACAACTCTTCTTT. It codes for CACDTVGDLTLTAQLFF.